What follows are 12 T cell receptor beta chains derived from one specimen sequenced in a study of cytomegalovirus exposure and HLA in healthy donors. Here immunoSEQ multiplex PCR was the method, and the copy in TCRdb shows in-frame clones only, minus some. The sample lists 150,000 to 250,000 clones; roughly 81% were seen once. Input material: PBMCs. The origin of the receptors is a woman aged 30 to 39 in good health and CMV-seronegative.

The V and J genes are TRBV4-1 and TRBJ1-5, with TRBD1 as a possible D gene (5 bases). V gave up 1 base and J gave up 4 bases, with 11 bases separating them. Germline loops: CDR1 MGHRA, CDR2 YSYEKL. The CDR3 totals 15 residues. The CDR3 sequence is CASSQGGAGNQPQHF. The CDR3 region has the DNA TGCGCCAGCAGCCAAGGGGGCGCAGGGAATCAGCCCCAGCATTTT.

This clone occurred a few times. The chain uses TRBV7-2 and TRBJ2-2, with 8 bases fitting TRBD2. This CDR3 contains 15 residues. Germline CDR1 SGHTA, CDR2 FQGNSA. V shed 5 bases, J shed 8 bases, and the junction held 10 bases outside the gene matches. The CDR3 bases are TGTGCCAGCAGCCCCGGGACTAGTGCTCCTGGGGAGCTGTTTTTT. Translated, it gives CASSPGTSAPGELFF.

The J gene is TRBJ1-1, the V gene TRBV6-1; perhaps TRBD1 as D (5 bases). The CDR3 consists of 13 residues. Germline V lookup: CDR1 MNHNS, CDR2 SASEGT. Trimming left V 4 bases short and J 3 bases short, with 9 bases between. In DNA form, the CDR3 reads TGTGCCAGCAGTGGGCGGGGGGACACTGAAGCTTTCTTT. Its translation: CASSGRGDTEAFF.

The chain recombines TRBV19 with TRBJ2-7, with a tentative D call TRBD1 (6 bases). Germline V gene data show CDR1 as LNHDA and CDR2 as SQIVND (reference sequence). This CDR3 has 15 amino acids. V was clipped by 7 bases and J by 5 bases, with 21 bases between them. The CDR3 coding sequence is TGTGCCAGTACCCTAGGGGCGGCAGGGGAAGACGAGCAGTACTTC. Protein: CASTLGAAGEDEQYF.

The chain carries TRBV25-1 and TRBJ2-7; a weak D match, TRBD2 (6 bases). Germline V CDR1 and CDR2: MGHDK, SYGVNS. Trimming pared 7 bases from V and 2 bases from J, leaving 12 bases between. The CDR3 has 13 amino acids. CDR3: CASMRSGAYEQYF. The CDR3 DNA reads as TGTGCCAGCATGAGATCGGGAGCCTACGAGCAGTACTTC.

The chain joins TRBV6-1 to TRBJ2-5; 7 bases match TRBD1. CDR1 and CDR2 (germline): MNHNS, SASEGT. The CDR3 is 13 residues long. V was clipped by 6 bases and J by 1 base; unmatched bases: 2. This CDR3 reads CASRGQAQETQYF. Written as DNA, the CDR3 is TGTGCCAGCAGAGGACAGGCCCAAGAGACCCAGTACTTC.

The chain joins TRBV5-1 to TRBJ2-3; D perhaps matches TRBD2 (5 bases). CDR1 is SGHRS, CDR2 YFSETQ, per germline. Trimming removed 1 base at V and 6 bases at J, with 9 bases between. The CDR3 runs to 13 residues. The CDR3 bases are TGCGCCAGCAGCTTGTCTAGCCGCGATACGCAGTATTTT. Encoded protein: CASSLSSRDTQYF. The whole variable domain, filled in from reference TRBV5-1 and TRBJ2-3, reads KAGVTQTPRYLIKTRGQQVTLSCSPISGHRSVSWYQQTPGQGLQFLFEYFSETQRNKGNFPGRFSGRQFSNSRSEMNVSTLELGDSALYLCASSLSSRDTQYFGPGTRLTVL.

The chain joins TRBV14 to TRBJ1-5; D gene uncertain. The germline V gene encodes CDR1 SGHDN and CDR2 FVKESK. The CDR3 is 13 residues long. Between the trimmed V and J ends, which lost 3 bases and 9 bases, there was a span of 12 bases. CDR3 nucleotides: TGTGCCAGCAGCCAGAACGAGAGAGGGCCCCAGCATTTT. This translates into CASSQNERGPQHF. Combining the CDR3 with reference TRBV14 and TRBJ1-5 gives the whole variable domain EAGVTQFPSHSVIEKGQTVTLRCDPISGHDNLYWYRRVMGKEIKFLLHFVKESKQDESGMPNNRFLAERTGGTYSTLKVQPAELEDSGVYFCASSQNERGPQHFGDGTRLSIL.

The table lists this clone with a few counts. The genes are TRBV12-5 and TRBJ2-1; no clear D gene. Germline values: CDR1 LGHNT, CDR2 FRNRAP. Between the trimmed V and J ends, which lost 9 bases and 3 bases, there was a span of 9 bases. The CDR3 is 12 amino acids. CDR3 sequence: CASKADYNEQFF. The CDR3 nucleotides are TGTGCTAGCAAAGCCGACTACAATGAGCAGTTCTTC.

V and J are TRBV30 and TRBJ2-7; D might be TRBD2 (7 bases). The CDR3 totals 14 residues. Germline CDR1 GTSNPN, CDR2 SVGIG (reference sequence). Trimming left V 0 bases short and J 0 bases short, with 9 bases between. The CDR3 bases are TGTGCCTGGAGTGTAGGGGGGGCCTCCTACGAGCAGTACTTC. It is translated as CAWSVGGASYEQYF.

The chain has TRBV19 and TRBJ1-1; D possibly corresponds to TRBD1 (5 bases). The CDR3 is made up of 16 amino acids. From germline, CDR1 is LNHDA and CDR2 SQIVND (reference sequence). V was shortened by 2 bases and J by 3 bases, with 16 bases between the two germline ends. The DNA for the CDR3 is TGTGCCAGTAGTATACTCCCTGGCGGAGGGGACACTGAAGCTTTCTTT. As protein: CASSILPGGGDTEAFF.

This clone turned up a few times. The gene calls are TRBV11-2 and TRBJ2-1; no firm D call. Germline lookup yields CDR1 SGHAT and CDR2 FQNNGV. V shed 1 base and J shed 0 bases, with 7 bases lying between them. This CDR3 has 15 residues. Here the CDR3 reads CASSLVVSSYNEQFF. The CDR3 DNA reads as TGTGCCAGCAGCTTAGTGGTGAGCTCCTACAATGAGCAGTTCTTC.